These T cell receptor beta chains were read from a single sample in a study of T cells in Graves' hyperthyroidism and ophthalmopathy. Each CDR3 protein gets one entry after TCRdb re-called the multiplex PCR reads with MiXCR. The sample has 280,000 or so distinct CDR3 sequences; approximately 14% are singletons. Sample: blood. All receptors derive from a woman in her 50s with Graves' hyperthyroidism that later progressed to Graves' ophthalmopathy. Each CDR3 is given with its conserved first and last residue.

>TRBV20-1
CSATTLGGRRGDTQYF
>TRBV18
CASSPMGAGANVLTF
>TRBV28
CASSPRTSGIRETQYF
>TRBV30
CAWSVGDNTEAFF
>TRBV5-1
CASSFQRNTEAFF
>TRBV3-1
CASSQWTASSYEQYF
>TRBV11-2
CASSFKGPTSYEQYF
>TRBV3-1
CASSQWFIKGAAGELFF
>TRBV7-9
CASSLGGTIWDYEQYF
>TRBV6-1
CASTRLAGEAGELFF
>TRBV20-1
CSAWQVTEAFF
>TRBV24-1
CATSDLWSRVNQPQHF
>TRBV12-3/TRBV12-4
CASSPNWEASYEQYF
>TRBV18
CASSRGQRTNIQYF
>TRBV28
CASSFPRGQGNEKLFF
>TRBV7-7
CASSLLPVGETQYF
>TRBV5-1
CASKQGLSYEQYF
>TRBV20-1
CSARVWTGGAGYTF
>TRBV7-9
CASSRGRRVLNTEAFF
>TRBV6-1
CAIGAGLYYNEQFF
>TRBV29-1
CSLVEGLGTDTQYF
>TRBV20-1
CSAISGDEQFF
>TRBV5-1
CASSRDVSSGISNEQFF
>TRBV7-6
CASSLADSDGLNQPQHF
>TRBV30
CAWSDTGTSDEQFF
>TRBV7-8
CASSFKWEQFF
>TRBV12-3/TRBV12-4
CASSLAGPGTEAFF
>TRBV20-1
CSARDETTQETQYF
>TRBV19
CASTIGPANTEAFF
>TRBV18
CASSPSSDQPQHF
>TRBV7-9
CASSSRRGRQETQYF
>TRBV28
CASSSPRGGAGETQYF
>TRBV28
CASSPGHSGANVLTF
>TRBV6-1
CASSEASDTQYF
>TRBV28
CASQGGRLGVRNQPQHF
>TRBV12-3/TRBV12-4
CASSPEASPQHF
>TRBV18
CASSTRTGLYADEQYF